What follows are 8 T cell receptor beta chains derived from one specimen sequenced in a study of cytomegalovirus exposure and HLA in healthy donors. The primer mix had 60 Vbeta and 13 Jbeta primers. Sequencing was performed with immunoSEQ multiplex PCR; in TCRdb, only in-frame clones are kept and a portion is missing. The table records some 150,000 clones, 60% to 80% of them present only once. The material sequenced was PBMCs. These receptors were obtained from a male donor in good health and CMV-seronegative.

The chain combines TRBV6-5 with TRBJ1-2, with TRBD1 identical over 7 bases. Germline assignment: CDR1 MNHEY and CDR2 SVGAGI. Losses at the gene ends were 0 bases for V and 4 bases for J; bases not matched to a gene: 5. The CDR3 runs to 15 residues. The CDR3 loop is CASSYSQGVPYGYTF. CDR3 bases: TGTGCCAGCAGTTACTCGCAGGGGGTTCCCTATGGCTACACCTTC.

The gene calls are TRBV10-1 and TRBJ1-5, with 11 bases identical to TRBD1. Germline V gives CDR1 WNHNN, CDR2 SYGVQD (reference sequence). This CDR3 is built from 20 residues. V lost 0 bases and J lost 0; bases outside the gene matches: 10. DNA for the CDR3: TGCGCCAGCAGTGAGTCTGCTGGGACAGGGGGAGGGTATAGCAATCAGCCCCAGCATTTT. This sequence encodes CASSESAGTGGGYSNQPQHF.

This clone was detected only once. J is TRBJ2-3 and V is TRBV6-1; 11 bases are shared with TRBD2. Trimming at V came to 6 bases and at J to 11 bases, leaving 13 bases not matched to a gene. Germline V lookup: CDR1 MNHNS, CDR2 SASEGT. The CDR3 runs 15 residues. CDR3 nucleotide sequence: TGTGCCAGCAGCCCTGTAGCGGGAGGGGGTCGTGGGCAGTATTTT. Translated: CASSPVAGGGRGQYF.

The chain has TRBV7-2 and TRBJ2-2; 12 nucleotides line up with TRBD2. With 11 bases clipped from V and 4 bases from J, the junction kept 8 bases outside the gene matches. Germline V CDR1 and CDR2: SGHTA, FQGNSA. This CDR3 spans 15 amino acids. CDR3 in amino acids: CAAHSSGRATGELFF. CDR3 in DNA: TGTGCCGCCCATTCTAGCGGGAGGGCCACCGGGGAGCTGTTTTTT.

The chain recombines TRBV9 with TRBJ1-6; D perhaps matches TRBD1 (5 bases). V was trimmed by 0 bases and J by 0 bases, leaving 10 bases between them. The CDR3 has 17 residues. Per the germline V gene, CDR1 is SGDLS and CDR2 is YYNGEE. The CDR3 nucleotides read TGTGCCAGCAGCGTAGACCAGGGTCGCTCCTATAATTCACCCCTCCACTTT. Protein: CASSVDQGRSYNSPLHF.

This rearrangement joins TRBV6-5 to TRBJ1-2; 9 nucleotides line up with TRBD1. This CDR3 has 13 residues. The ends lost 6 bases at V and 5 bases at J; junction bases unmatched: 4. Germline V CDR1 and CDR2: MNHEY, SVGAGI. The CDR3 region is CASRTGGRYGYTF. DNA for the CDR3: TGTGCCAGCAGGACAGGGGGGCGATATGGCTACACCTTC.

The chain recombines TRBV13 with TRBJ2-1; 16 bases are a match to TRBD2. This CDR3 contains 20 residues. CDR1 is PRHDT and CDR2 is FYEKMQ in the germline V gene (reference sequence). Unmatched junction bases numbered 12, after V lost 5 bases and J lost 2 bases. The CDR3 is CASSTGTSGRAGGTYNEQFF. In DNA, the CDR3 is TGTGCCAGCAGCACGGGGACTAGCGGGAGGGCGGGGGGGACCTACAATGAGCAGTTCTTC.

The chain is built from TRBV10-3 and TRBJ2-1; TRBD2 aligns across 11 bases. The CDR3 runs 14 residues. Germline V lookup: CDR1 ENHRY, CDR2 SYGVKD. V trimming: 6 bases; J trimming: 4 bases; junction bases outside the gene matches: 2. CDR3 in amino acids: CAISGTSGYNEQFF. The DNA of the CDR3 is TGTGCCATCAGCGGGACTAGCGGATACAATGAGCAGTTCTTC.